Each of the 31 T cell receptor beta chains below was sequenced from the same sample in a study of OX40 agonist ivuxolimab in advanced cancers. Assay: immunoSEQ multiplex PCR; the TCRdb copy retains only in-frame clones and omits some. This sample has more than 60,000 clones, with 89% found just once. This specimen consisted of CD4+ or CD8+ T cells sorted from blood, obtained in a trial of the OX40 agonist ivuxolimab. All receptors derive from an adult with an advanced solid tumor such as melanoma, head and neck, liver or kidney cancer.

The chain combines TRBV6-5 with TRBJ2-7; D tentatively fits TRBD1 or TRBD2 (7 bases each). The V gene lost 5 bases and the J gene lost 4 bases, with 18 bases spanning the gap. The length of the CDR3 is 15 residues. The germline V gene encodes CDR1 MNHEY and CDR2 SVGAGI. CDR3 in DNA: TGTGCCAGCAGTCTAAAGACAGGGAGGGGGTACGAGCAGTACTTC. It yields the protein CASSLKTGRGYEQYF.

This chain connects TRBV13 to TRBJ2-3, with 10 bases lining up with TRBD2. The trim removed 5 bases at V and 2 bases at J, leaving 10 bases unmatched. The CDR3 runs to 17 residues. Germline CDR1 is PRHDT and CDR2 is FYEKMQ (reference sequence). This CDR3 is CASSASASGSLTDTQYF. The CDR3 nucleotides read TGTGCCAGCAGCGCTTCTGCTAGCGGGAGCCTCACAGATACGCAGTATTTT.

V and J are TRBV6-5 and TRBJ1-1; the D gene is possibly TRBD1 (6 bases). CDR1 and CDR2 from the germline V gene are MNHEY and SVGAGI. The CDR3 totals 14 residues. Trimming pared 5 bases from V and 1 base from J, leaving 11 bases between. For the CDR3, the DNA is TGTGCCAGCAGTGAGGGGGAATCGAACACTGAAGCTTTCTTT. It translates to CASSEGESNTEAFF.

V gene TRBV6-5 combines with J gene TRBJ1-1; the D gene is possibly TRBD1 (6 bases). Germline CDR1 reads MNHEY; CDR2 reads SVGAGI. The CDR3 has 13 amino acids. Trimming removed 0 bases at V and 8 bases at J, with 10 bases between. The CDR3 nucleotides read TGTGCCAGCAGTTACTCGGAAGGGACAGAAGCTTTCTTT. Amino acids: CASSYSEGTEAFF.

V gene TRBV7-2 combines with J gene TRBJ2-3; 14 bases line up with TRBD2. The CDR3 consists of 18 residues. The V gene end was trimmed by 2 bases and the J gene end by 6 bases; junction bases not matched to a gene: 10. Germline lookup yields CDR1 SGHTA and CDR2 FQGNSA. CDR3 sequence (DNA): TGTGCCAGCAGCTTAACAGCTTCGAGACTAGCGGGAGGGGATACGCAGTATTTT. Translating it yields CASSLTASRLAGGDTQYF.

Worth noting for this clone: An end of the junction differs from the germline gene, which may be a read error. The chain couples TRBV29-1 to TRBJ2-3; tentatively, D is TRBD1 or TRBD2 (7 bases each). Germline CDR1 SQVTM, CDR2 ANQGSEA. This CDR3 region has 15 residues. CDR3 loop: CSVEWDLIQRDSADF. In DNA form, the CDR3 reads TGCAGCGTTGAATGGGATTTAATTCAGCGGGACAGCGCGGATTTT.

The table lists this clone with a few counts. The chain joins TRBV7-9 to TRBJ2-7; perhaps TRBD1 as D (6 bases). Trimming stripped 3 bases from V and 3 bases from J, with 12 bases between. Germline lookup yields CDR1 SEHNR and CDR2 FQNEAQ (reference sequence). The CDR3 consists of 14 residues. CDR3: CASSLAGADYEQYF. The CDR3 DNA reads TGTGCCAGCAGCTTGGCAGGGGCGGACTACGAGCAGTACTTC.

The rearrangement uses TRBV6-5 and TRBJ2-6, with D possibly being TRBD1 or TRBD2 (7 bases each). The CDR3 has 16 residues. Germline V gives CDR1 MNHEY, CDR2 SVGAGI. V was pared by 4 bases and J by 2 bases, with 12 bases between. The CDR3 DNA sequence: TGTGCCAGCAGTTCCGGGGGGACAGCTGGGGCCAACGTCCTGACTTTC. Translated: CASSSGGTAGANVLTF.

Only a few counts were recorded for this clone. This chain links TRBV5-1 with TRBJ2-4; D is undetermined. The V end lost 0 bases, the J end lost 0 bases, and 10 bases lay between the germline ends. Germline lookup yields CDR1 SGHRS and CDR2 YFSETQ. The CDR3 sequence is 16 residues long. The CDR3 sequence is CASSLGIAIAKNIQYF. CDR3 in DNA: TGCGCCAGCAGCTTGGGGATTGCTATAGCCAAAAACATTCAGTACTTC.

The J gene is TRBJ1-6, the V gene TRBV11-2; 8 positions agree with TRBD1. V lost 1 base to trimming and J lost 9 bases; unmatched junction nucleotides: 5. This CDR3 is built from 15 residues. Germline-derived CDR1 and CDR2 are SGHAT and FQNNGV. As DNA, the CDR3 is TGTGCCAGCAGCTTAGCGGACAGGGCACGTTCACCCCTCCACTTT. Its protein product is CASSLADRARSPLHF. The variable domain in full, completed from reference TRBV11-2 and TRBJ1-6, reads EAGVAQSPRYKIIEKRQSVAFWCNPISGHATLYWYQQILGQGPKLLIQFQNNGVVDDSQLPKDRFSAERLKGVDSTLKIQPAKLEDSAVYLCASSLADRARSPLHFGNGTRLTVT.

This clone was seen a few times. J is TRBJ2-6 and V is TRBV6-5, with 11 positions matching TRBD1. CDR1 and CDR2 (germline): MNHEY, SVGAGI. The CDR3 consists of 16 residues. V dropped 3 bases and J dropped 4; count of bases not matched to a gene: 2. In DNA, the CDR3 is TGTGCCAGCAGTTATGGACAGGGGGCGGGGGCCAACGTCCTGACTTTC. Protein: CASSYGQGAGANVLTF.

This chain joins TRBV7-2 and TRBJ2-1; D ambiguous. Deletions cut 5 bases from V and 10 bases from J, with 12 bases between. The CDR3 is made up of 12 amino acids. The germline gives CDR1 SGHTA, CDR2 FQGNSA. CDR3 in DNA: TGTGCCAGCAGCCTCCCTACCCGAGAGCAGTTCTTC. It yields the protein CASSLPTREQFF.

The rearrangement links TRBV25-1 to TRBJ1-1; D is ambiguous. V dropped 5 bases and J dropped 11 bases, with 18 bases sitting between them. The CDR3 is 13 residues long. Germline assignment: CDR1 MGHDK and CDR2 SYGVNS. CDR3 loop: CASSPPGDVVAFF. DNA for the CDR3: TGTGCCAGCAGTCCTCCTGGTGACGTGGTCGCTTTCTTT.

V usage is TRBV4-3 and J usage is TRBJ2-7; D not certain. The CDR3 is made up of 14 amino acids. In germline, CDR1 is LGHNA, CDR2 YSLEER. V dropped 2 bases and J dropped 5 bases, with 13 bases sitting between them. In DNA, the CDR3 is TGCGCCAGCAGCCAACAGGTAACTCTTGACGAGCAGTACTTC. Its translation is CASSQQVTLDEQYF.

This rearrangement joins TRBV6-5 to TRBJ1-2, with D maybe TRBD1 (5 bases). Germline values: CDR1 MNHEY, CDR2 SVGAGI. This CDR3 contains 14 residues. Trimming took off 6 bases at V and 7 bases at J, with 18 bases between the two ends. The CDR3 bases are TGTGCCAGCAGAAGCGGGACCCAGGGTTCTGGCTACACCTTC. It encodes CASRSGTQGSGYTF.

The chain recombines TRBV7-2 with TRBJ1-1, with D unclear. There are 15 residues in the CDR3. Germline CDR1 reads SGHTA; CDR2 reads FQGNSA. Trimming took off 1 base at V and 2 bases at J, with 11 bases between the two ends. The CDR3 here is CASSLEIGYNTEAFF. The CDR3 coding sequence is TGTGCCAGCAGCTTAGAGATAGGCTATAACACTGAAGCTTTCTTT.

The chain links TRBV29-1 to TRBJ2-3, with D possibly being TRBD2 (5 bases). CDR3 length: 16 amino acids. Germline V gene sequence: CDR1 SQVTM, CDR2 ANQGSEA. Trimming took 4 bases from V and 1 from J, leaving 18 bases between them. The CDR3 nucleotides are TGCAGCGTTGGACGGAGAAGAACTAGGGGCACAGATACGCAGTATTTT. Encoded protein: CSVGRRRTRGTDTQYF.

This chain connects TRBV25-1 to TRBJ1-2; D uncertain. Per germline, CDR1 MGHDK and CDR2 SYGVNS. The length of the CDR3 is 15 residues. Trimming shortened V by 0 bases and J by 2 bases, and 10 bases separated the two germline ends. This CDR3 is CASSEYIAGNYGYTF. In DNA, the CDR3 is TGTGCCAGCAGTGAATATATCGCCGGGAACTATGGCTACACCTTC.

The J gene is TRBJ2-2, the V gene TRBV19, with a weak D call TRBD2 (6 bases). The CDR3 totals 14 residues. The germline gives CDR1 LNHDA, CDR2 SQIVND (reference sequence). Trimming cost V 5 bases and J 1 base, with 8 bases left between them. CDR3 sequence (DNA): TGTGCCAGTAGTCCTAGCGAGAACACCGGGGAGCTGTTTTTT. The encoded protein is CASSPSENTGELFF.

V is TRBV19 and J is TRBJ2-7; D remains ambiguous. Deletions cut 3 bases from V and 0 bases from J, with 18 bases between. Germline lookup yields CDR1 LNHDA and CDR2 SQIVND (reference sequence). The CDR3 is 17 residues long. CDR3 bases: TGTGCCAGTAGTATGCGCGGCAGGACGGGCGGCTCCTACGAGCAGTACTTC. Its translation: CASSMRGRTGGSYEQYF.

The chain links TRBV6-4 to TRBJ2-1; unclear D gene. The CDR3 is made up of 13 amino acids. CDR1 MRHNA and CDR2 SNTAGT come from the germline V gene. Trimming removed 3 bases from V and 9 bases from J, with 12 bases in between. In nucleotides, the CDR3 is TGTGCCAGCAGTGAACGTTGGAGAGGTGAGCAGTTCTTC. Its translation: CASSERWRGEQFF.

This clone appeared once. This chain joins TRBV18 and TRBJ1-3; no clear D. The V and J ends lost 2 bases and 0 bases respectively, with 11 bases between them. The CDR3 totals 16 residues. Germline CDR1 is KGHSH and CDR2 is LQKENI. CDR3 sequence: CASSPMGIRSGNTIYF. The CDR3 DNA follows: TGTGCCAGCTCACCAATGGGAATTCGCTCTGGAAACACCATATATTTT.

As to this clone: One end of the junction fails to match germline, which may point to a read error. This chain links TRBV7-7 with TRBJ2-1, with 7 bases aligning to TRBD2. The CDR3 contains 16 residues. Germline CDR1 is SSHAT and CDR2 is FNYEAQ (reference sequence). CDR3 DNA sequence: TGTGCTAGCAGCCCTAGCCGACTAGCTGCCTACAATGAGCAGTTCTTC. Translating gives CASSPSRLAAYNEQFF.

With regard to this clone: At one of its ends the junction is not consistent with the germline gene, which may arise from a read error. The chain uses TRBV6-5 and TRBJ2-7; D gene unclear. This CDR3 is 12 amino acids long. Germline V gene data show CDR1 as MNHEY and CDR2 as SVGAGI. CDR3 DNA sequence: TGTGCCATCAGTAGAGCATCCTACGAGCAGTACTTC. It translates to CAISRASYEQYF.

The rearrangement joins TRBV7-8 to TRBJ1-1; the D gene is possibly TRBD1 (5 bases). This CDR3 contains 13 residues. The germline V gene encodes CDR1 SGHVS and CDR2 FQNEAQ. Between the trimmed V and J ends, which lost 7 bases and 0 bases, there was a span of 9 bases. CDR3 in amino acids: CASNTGLNTEAFF. The CDR3 coding sequence is TGTGCCAGCAACACAGGATTGAACACTGAAGCTTTCTTT.

The table lists this clone with a count of one. The chain carries TRBV29-1 and TRBJ2-3; 8 bases align to TRBD2. The germline gives CDR1 SQVTM, CDR2 ANQGSEA. The CDR3 runs 14 residues. Unmatched junction bases numbered 5, after V lost 1 base and J lost 5 bases. Written as DNA, the CDR3 is TGCAGCGTTGAAGGGGCGAGCGGGGGAGATACGCAGTATTTT. It codes for CSVEGASGGDTQYF.

V is TRBV5-6 and J is TRBJ1-6, with TRBD1 matching 8 bases. The CDR3 covers 14 residues. The germline V gene encodes CDR1 SGHDT and CDR2 YYEEEE. V lost 2 bases and J lost 8; bases outside the gene matches: 3. The CDR3: CASSFRQGYSPLHF. CDR3 coding DNA: TGTGCCAGCAGCTTTCGACAGGGGTATTCACCCCTCCACTTT.

The chain combines TRBV21-1 with TRBJ1-3; TRBD1, the D gene given by the table, was not confirmed from the DNA. TRBV21-1 has pseudogene status. This CDR3 has 18 residues. CDR3 in DNA: TGTGCCAGCAGCAAAGAGCAAGGCAGGATAAGCTCTGGAAACACCATATATTTT. This sequence encodes CASSKEQGRISSGNTIYF.

The chain joins TRBV2 to TRBJ1-6; tentatively, D is TRBD1 (6 bases). The germline V and J ends were trimmed by 9 bases and 7 bases, with 13 bases remaining between them. Germline CDR1 reads SNHLY; CDR2 reads FYNNEI. This CDR3 is 13 amino acids long. The CDR3 here is CASSGDQNSPLHF. DNA of the CDR3: TGTGCCAGTTCAGGGGATCAAAATTCACCCCTCCACTTT.

The gene calls are TRBV7-2 and TRBJ1-2; D gene unclear. The V end lost 0 bases, the J end lost 4 bases, and 3 bases lay between the germline ends. The CDR3 runs 12 residues. Germline CDR1 and CDR2: SGHTA and FQGNSA. CDR3 coding DNA: TGTGCCAGCAGCTTAGCTCGCTATGGCTACACCTTC. Translation gives CASSLARYGYTF.

V and J are TRBV29-1 and TRBJ2-5, with 7 bases matching TRBD1. This CDR3 has 14 amino acids. Germline V lookup: CDR1 SQVTM, CDR2 ANQGSEA. The V gene end was trimmed by 6 bases and the J gene end by 6 bases; junction bases not matched to a gene: 13. The CDR3 DNA is TGCAGCGTCTCACGCGGCAGGGGGTCAAAGACCCAGTACTTC. This translates into CSVSRGRGSKTQYF.